The rows below give T cell receptor beta chains drawn from one sample of a study of CD8+ T cells in alopecia areata. Data came from immunoSEQ multiplex PCR; TCRdb stores just in-frame clones and leaves some out. The data contain 170,000 or so clones, 53% of them seen just once; the ten biggest clones take up 9.5% to 14%. This material consisted of CD8+ T cells sorted from blood, taken at week 24, from a patient treated with tofacitinib. These receptors were taken from a human donor with alopecia areata. CDR3s include the opening cysteine and the closing phenylalanine or tryptophan. Fields, in order: D gene, V gene, J gene, clone size, CDR3 protein, CDR3 DNA. The D gene is left open where the match is weak. A row's size may be missing; if present it is once, few, many or a size class.

>.|TRBV15|TRBJ2-4|.
CATSRDLDGGSIQYF
TGTGCCACCAGCAGAGATCTGGACGGCGGAAGCATTCAGTACTTC
>.|TRBV12-5|TRBJ1-1|few
CASGLPTENTEAFF
TGTGCTAGTGGTTTGCCAACAGAGAACACTGAAGCTTTCTTT
>.|TRBV7-9|TRBJ2-7|.
CASSGSYEQYF
TGTGCCAGCTCAGGCTCCTACGAGCAGTACTTC
>.|TRBV7-9|TRBJ1-1|.
CASSLGREAFF
TGTGCCAGCTCCTTGGGACGGGAAGCTTTCTTT
>.|TRBV7-2|TRBJ2-7|.
CASSPEDTSYEQYF
TGTGCCAGCAGCCCCGAGGACACATCCTACGAGCAGTACTTC
>.|TRBV5-6|TRBJ1-2|.
CASSLGHLSGYTF
TGTGCCAGCAGCTTAGGACATCTGAGTGGCTACACCTTC
>TRBD2|TRBV7-8|TRBJ2-6|.
CASSLPSGGEAGANVLTF
TGTGCCAGCAGCTTACCTAGCGGGGGCGAAGCTGGGGCCAACGTCCTGACTTTC
>TRBD2|TRBV11-1|TRBJ2-1|.
CASSFRPGTSGNEQFF
TGTGCCAGCAGCTTCCGACCCGGGACTAGCGGGAATGAGCAGTTCTTC
>.|TRBV6-5|TRBJ2-5|.
CASRQTGTLQETQYF
TGTGCCAGCCGTCAGACCGGGACACTCCAAGAGACCCAGTACTTC
>.|TRBV5-6|TRBJ2-7|.
CASSPLVSPKEAYEQYF
TGTGCCAGCAGCCCCTTAGTAAGTCCCAAGGAGGCCTACGAGCAGTACTTC
>.|TRBV30|TRBJ2-7|.
CAWSVQGDYEQYF
TGTGCCTGGAGTGTACAGGGTGACTACGAGCAGTACTTC
>.|TRBV4-3|TRBJ1-5|.
CASSQDRYGDQPQHF
TGCGCCAGCAGCCAAGATCGATACGGGGATCAGCCCCAGCATTTT
>.|TRBV14|TRBJ1-1|.
CASSQDIAGADPAEAFF
TGTGCCAGCAGCCAAGATATCGCAGGGGCGGATCCTGCTGAAGCTTTCTTT
>.|TRBV19|TRBJ1-1|few
CASRSGGTEAFF
TGTGCCAGTAGATCCGGGGGCACTGAAGCTTTCTTT
>.|TRBV30|TRBJ1-6|.
CAWNHPGSPLHF
TGTGCCTGGAATCATCCCGGTTCACCCCTCCACTTT
>.|TRBV16|TRBJ1-2|.
CASSPGTRGYTF
TGTGCCAGCAGCCCCGGGACAAGAGGCTACACCTTC
>.|TRBV10-3|TRBJ1-6|once
CAISESRLGRRNSPPHF
TGTGCCATCAGTGAGTCGAGGTTAGGGAGGAGAAATTCACCCCCCCACTTT
>.|TRBV7-9|TRBJ1-4|.
CASSFGDNEKLFF
TGTGCCAGCAGCTTTGGGGATAATGAAAAACTGTTTTTT
>.|TRBV4-3|TRBJ1-4|few
CASSQDLGVWEKLFF
TGCGCCAGCAGCCAAGATCTTGGTGTATGGGAAAAACTGTTTTTT
>.|TRBV6-6|TRBJ2-7|.
CASSYEPTYEQYF
TGTGCCAGCAGTTACGAACCCACCTACGAGCAGTACTTC
>TRBD1|TRBV11-2|TRBJ2-7|.
CASSYGTVEQYF
TGTGCCAGCAGTTACGGGACAGTCGAGCAGTACTTC
>.|TRBV5-1|TRBJ2-3|few
CASSLELRGAPTDTQYF
TGCGCCAGCAGCTTGGAGTTGAGGGGGGCCCCCACAGATACGCAGTATTTT
>.|TRBV7-9|TRBJ2-1|few
CASRHSVNEQFF
TGTGCCAGCAGACATAGCGTGAATGAGCAGTTCTTC
>TRBD2|TRBV2|TRBJ2-1|.
CASSKRGSLNYNEQFF
TGTGCCAGCAGTAAGCGGGGGAGCTTGAACTACAATGAGCAGTTCTTC
>.|TRBV30|TRBJ2-2|.
CAWSQINTGELFF
TGTGCCTGGAGTCAAATAAACACCGGGGAGCTGTTTTTT
>TRBD1|TRBV9|TRBJ2-7|.
CASSVEIQGARYEQYF
TGTGCCAGCAGCGTAGAAATCCAGGGGGCACGGTACGAGCAGTACTTC
>.|TRBV6-1|TRBJ1-4|many
CASSPRQQTYEKLFF
TGTGCCAGCAGTCCCCGGCAGCAGACGTATGAAAAACTGTTTTTT
>.|TRBV6-5|TRBJ2-3|.
CASSSLAAGAGDTQYF
TGTGCCAGCAGTTCCCTAGCGGCGGGGGCCGGTGATACGCAGTATTTT
>.|TRBV4-1|TRBJ1-5|few
CASSQDVESNQPQHF
TGCGCCAGCAGCCAAGATGTGGAGAGCAATCAGCCCCAGCATTTT
>.|TRBV7-9|TRBJ2-1|.
CASSDPGEELSRQFF
TGTGCCAGCAGCGACCCGGGCGAGGAGCTGTCTCGGCAGTTCTTC
>TRBD1|TRBV30|TRBJ2-3|.
CAWSYTGDDTDTQYF
TGTGCCTGGAGTTATACAGGGGATGACACAGATACGCAGTATTTT
>.|TRBV25-1|TRBJ2-3|.
CASSEQGRGDTQYF
TGTGCCAGCAGTGAACAGGGGCGTGGAGATACGCAGTATTTT
>.|TRBV30|TRBJ1-1|few
CAWSVMGVAFF
TGTGCCTGGAGTGTTATGGGGGTAGCTTTCTTT
>.|TRBV5-6|TRBJ2-7|.
CASSFTDGYEQYF
TGTGCCAGCAGTTTCACCGACGGCTACGAGCAGTACTTC
>TRBD2|TRBV4-3|TRBJ2-1|.
CASSLKRGDYNEQFF
TGCGCCAGCAGCCTAAAGCGGGGGGACTACAATGAGCAGTTCTTC
>TRBD1|TRBV7-9|TRBJ2-5|.
CASSPEGTGPKAQYF
TGTGCCAGCAGCCCCGAGGGGACAGGGCCAAAGGCCCAGTACTTC
>.|TRBV15|TRBJ2-1|.
CATTEGLGIDEQFF
TGTGCCACCACAGAGGGGCTGGGAATTGATGAGCAGTTCTTC
>TRBD1|TRBV27|TRBJ2-3|.
CASSWQGAKDTQYF
TGTGCCAGCAGTTGGCAGGGGGCGAAAGATACGCAGTATTTT
>.|TRBV11-2|TRBJ2-3|.
CASSLGGWGTDTQYF
TGTGCCAGCAGCTTGGGGGGTTGGGGCACAGATACGCAGTATTTT
>TRBD1|TRBV7-9|TRBJ2-7|few
CASSQTGGPRGF
TGTGCCAGCAGCCAGACAGGGGGGCCTAGGGGCTTC
>TRBD1|TRBV7-9|TRBJ2-2|.
CASTGPGTGLSGELFF
TGTGCCAGCACCGGCCCCGGGACAGGGTTGTCCGGGGAGCTGTTTTTT
>.|TRBV6-5|TRBJ2-5|few
CASSQGGLETQYF
TGTGCCAGCAGCCAAGGAGGGTTGGAGACCCAGTACTTC
>TRBD1|TRBV2|TRBJ1-5|.
CASKDRGIGPGQPQHF
TGTGCCAGCAAAGACAGGGGAATTGGCCCCGGTCAGCCCCAGCATTTT
>.|TRBV27|TRBJ1-4|.
CASSHLQGDVEKLFF
TGTGCCAGCAGCCACCTACAGGGCGACGTTGAAAAACTGTTTTTT
>TRBD1|TRBV4-3|TRBJ1-1|.
CASSPGQGSAEAFF
TGCGCCAGCAGCCCCGGACAGGGTTCAGCTGAAGCTTTCTTT
>.|TRBV6-5|TRBJ2-3|.
CASSFRGTDTQYF
TGTGCCAGCAGTTTCAGGGGCACAGATACGCAGTATTTT
>.|TRBV29-1|TRBJ2-7|.
CSVEGGVSGSYEQYF
TGCAGCGTCGAAGGGGGGGTCTCTGGGAGCTACGAGCAGTACTTC
>.|TRBV9|TRBJ1-5|few
CASSPGGGNQPQHF
TGTGCCAGCAGCCCCGGAGGTGGAAATCAGCCCCAGCATTTT
>.|TRBV12-5|TRBJ2-1|.
CASREDRSSYNEQFF
TGTGCTAGTCGGGAAGACAGGAGCTCCTACAATGAGCAGTTCTTC
>TRBD2|TRBV7-6|TRBJ2-1|.
CASSSEPLAGDDNEQFF
TGTGCCAGCAGCTCCGAGCCCCTAGCGGGGGATGACAATGAGCAGTTCTTC
>.|TRBV4-3|TRBJ2-7|once
CASSQEFGGSYEQYF
TGCGCCAGCAGCCAAGAATTTGGGGGATCCTACGAGCAGTACTTC